Listed here is a single T cell receptor beta chain. Its target is not known. This specimen comes from a study of vaccination effects on CD4 cells after COVID-19. The ViraFEST assay expanded antigen-specific CD4+ T cells with viral peptide pools before sequencing. Following 10 days of culture, CD4+ T cells were isolated. Among the vaccine recipients, none had a prior SARS-CoV-2 infection, and nucleocapsid antibodies were negative. Researchers reported culturing 2 million to 2.5 million PBMC in each well, adding 10 IU/ml IL-2 and around 9.1 ug/ml peptides. Half-medium changes using IL-2 medium occurred on days 3 and 7. This table comes from immunoSEQ multiplex PCR, and its TCRdb copy is limited to in-frame clones, with some not included. This table has about 55,000 clones, roughly 70% appearing once. Study-wide results and caveats: Marked clonal contraction was seen in infection- and vaccine-induced clones late after vaccination. Within healthy vaccinees, only 1 of 255 vaccine-induced clones displayed cross-reactivity with common cold coronaviruses.

The sequence derives from a human donor who received a COVID-19 vaccine. Sequencing was performed on CD4+ T cells from PBMCs cultured with SARS-CoV-2 spike peptides, taken before COVID-19 vaccination.

The CDR3 DNA reads TGTGCCAGCAGCCCGGGAAGGGCTGGAACCTACGAGCAGTACTTC. It specifies CASSPGRAGTYEQYF. J is TRBJ2-7 and V is TRBV9; weak D call: TRBD2 (5 bases). Deletions cut 4 bases from V and 2 bases from J, with 16 bases between. Germline V gene data show CDR1 as SGDLS and CDR2 as YYNGEE. This CDR3 is 15 amino acids long.